The rows below give T cell receptor beta chains drawn from one sample of a study of OX40 agonist ivuxolimab in advanced cancers. Data came from immunoSEQ multiplex PCR; TCRdb stores just in-frame clones and leaves some out. The top ten clones hold about 1.3% of a sample with 70,000 to 80,000 clones, 87% of them seen once. The input for sequencing was CD4+ or CD8+ T cells sorted from blood, taken in a trial of the OX40 agonist ivuxolimab. The receptor source for this set is an adult with an advanced solid tumor such as melanoma, head and neck, liver or kidney cancer. The CDR3 runs from the conserved cysteine through the conserved F or W. D genes are given only for firm matches. Rows give clone size only sometimes, using once, few, many, or a class for an expanded clone.

>TRBJ2-7|TRBV27|-|-
TGTGCCAGCAGTTTAAAAGTGGGACAATCGTACGAGCAGTACTTC
CASSLKVGQSYEQYF
>TRBJ2-5|TRBV7-2|-|once
TGTGCCAGCAGCTTAGGTCGGACACCACAAGAGACCCAGTACTTC
CASSLGRTPQETQYF
>TRBJ1-5|TRBV28|TRBD1|few
TGTGCCAGCAGGGGACAGGGGGCCGGTCAGCCCCAGCATTTT
CASRGQGAGQPQHF
>TRBJ2-4|TRBV5-8|TRBD1|-
TGTGCCGACGGACAGGGTAAAAACATTCAGTACTTC
CADGQGKNIQYF
>TRBJ2-5|TRBV19|TRBD2|-
TGTGCCAGTAAAATGACTAGCGGGACGGAGACCCAGTACTTC
CASKMTSGTETQYF
>TRBJ2-3|TRBV5-6|-|-
TGTGCCAGCAGCTTCTCGGGGACAGATACGCAGTATTTT
CASSFSGTDTQYF
>TRBJ2-7|TRBV14|-|-
TGTGCCAGCAGCCAAGTGATGAGCTCCTACGAGCAGTACTTC
CASSQVMSSYEQYF
>TRBJ2-3|TRBV6-1|-|-
TGTGCCAGCAGTGAAGCAGCGGGCCTCACAGATACGCAGTATTTT
CASSEAAGLTDTQYF
>TRBJ1-1|TRBV4-2|TRBD1|-
TGTGCCAGCAGCCAAACCCAGGGGGGGAACACTGAAGCTTTCTTT
CASSQTQGGNTEAFF
>TRBJ1-2|TRBV19|TRBD1|-
TGTGCCAGTAGTCCGGGACAGGGAGTTGGCGGCTACACCTTC
CASSPGQGVGGYTF
>TRBJ1-3|TRBV30|-|-
TGTGCCTGGAGTGAGCGAAACACCATATATTTT
CAWSERNTIYF
>TRBJ2-5|TRBV11-1|-|-
TGTGCCAGCAGCCGGGACACGTACCAAGAGACCCAGTACTTC
CASSRDTYQETQYF
>TRBJ1-4|TRBV6-6|-|once
TGTGCCAGCAGGAGAGGGGGGAGTGGTGAAAAACTGTTTTTT
CASRRGGSGEKLFF
>TRBJ2-3|TRBV7-2|TRBD2|once
TGTGCCAGCATGCCGTGGACTAGCGTCACAGATACGCAGTATTTT
CASMPWTSVTDTQYF
>TRBJ2-2|TRBV28|-|-
TGTGCCAGCAGTGGGGGTCGGGCAGAGAACACCGGGGAGCTGTTTTTT
CASSGGRAENTGELFF
>TRBJ2-1|TRBV6-6|-|-
TGTGCCAGCAGTGAAACTAATGAGCAGTTCTTC
CASSETNEQFF
>TRBJ1-1|TRBV7-9|TRBD1|-
TGTGCCAGCAGCCCCGGGACAGGGACGGGGACTGAAGCTTTCTTT
CASSPGTGTGTEAFF
>TRBJ1-3|TRBV6-5|-|-
TGTGCCAGCAGAGCGGACCGGCTGTCTGGAAACACCATATATTTT
CASRADRLSGNTIYF
>TRBJ2-5|TRBV2|-|-
TGTGCCAGCAGTGGACAGCAAGAGACCCAGTACTTC
CASSGQQETQYF
>TRBJ1-1|TRBV7-9|-|-
TGTGCCAGCAGCTTAGCTCTGTACCGCCCTGAAGCTTTCTTT
CASSLALYRPEAFF